The 18 T cell receptor beta chains given below trace back to one sample, sequenced in a study of cytomegalovirus exposure and HLA in healthy donors. In the PCR, 60 Vbeta and 13 Jbeta primers were used. The repertoire was sequenced with immunoSEQ multiplex PCR; TCRdb's copy has only in-frame clones and lacks some. The table includes more than 95,000 clones, 60% to 80% detected once. Specimen: PBMCs. These receptor sequences come from a man aged 45-65 years in good health and CMV-seropositive.

The chain is built from TRBV5-6 and TRBJ1-1; no clear D. The CDR3 extends over 16 amino acids. Trimming stripped 8 bases from V and 4 bases from J, with 24 bases between. The V gene's germline CDR1 is SGHDT and CDR2 YYEEEE. This CDR3 is CASSSFYTGLGTEAFF. In DNA form, the CDR3 reads TGTGCCAGTTCCTCGTTTTACACGGGTCTAGGCACTGAAGCTTTCTTT. The full variable domain, completed using reference TRBV5-6 and TRBJ1-1, is DAGVTQSPTHLIKTRGQQVTLRCSPKSGHDTVSWYQQALGQGPQFIFQYYEEEERQRGNFPDRFSGHQFPNYSSELNVNALLLGDSALYLCASSSFYTGLGTEAFFGQGTRLTVV.

With regard to this clone: Germline is not matched at one junction end, which may reflect a read error. V is TRBV2 and J is TRBJ1-1; TRBD1 aligns across 7 bases. The CDR3 spans 13 residues. The germline CDR1 and CDR2 sequences are SNHLY and FYNNEI. The DNA for the CDR3 is TGTGCCGGCAGGGGGGTAGGGGGCTGGGAAGCTTTCTTT. Translating it yields CAGRGVGGWEAFF.

In its sample, this clone was seen once. The rearrangement joins TRBV19 to TRBJ2-1; 8 bases match TRBD1. V shed 2 bases, J shed 9 bases, and the junction held 9 bases outside the gene matches. This CDR3 is built from 15 residues. Germline V gene data show CDR1 as LNHDA and CDR2 as SQIVND (reference sequence). The CDR3 protein is CASSISWQGAGEQFF. The CDR3 DNA is TGTGCCAGTAGTATATCGTGGCAGGGGGCCGGTGAGCAGTTCTTC. The variable domain in full, with the rest retrieved from reference TRBV19 and TRBJ2-1, is DGGITQSPKYLFRKEGQNVTLSCEQNLNHDAMYWYRQDPGQGLRLIYYSQIVNDFQKGDIAEGYSVSREKKESFPLTVTSAQKNPTAFYLCASSISWQGAGEQFFGPGTRLTVL.

The V and J genes are TRBV6-5 and TRBJ1-1; unclear D gene. V gave up 6 bases and J gave up 1 base, with 12 bases separating them. Germline V gene data show CDR1 as MNHEY and CDR2 as SVGAGI. The CDR3 has 14 amino acids. CDR3 loop: CASRHSTGNTEAFF. CDR3 nucleotide sequence: TGTGCCAGCAGGCATAGTACCGGGAACACTGAAGCTTTCTTT.

There are a few counts of this clone. J is TRBJ2-2 and V is TRBV12-5; 10 nucleotides agree with TRBD2. The CDR3 spans 20 residues. CDR1 and CDR2 (germline): LGHNT, FRNRAP. V was clipped by 0 bases and J by 4 bases; unmatched bases: 14. The CDR3 coding sequence is TGTGCTAGTGGTTTGGTACGCACAGGACTAGCGGATGCGAGCACCGGGGAGCTGTTTTTT. Protein product: CASGLVRTGLADASTGELFF.

Notes on this clone: The same CDR3 also results from other DNA sequences found in this sample. The CDR3 reads CASSSGQGSYEQYF. As DNA, the CDR3 is TGTGCCAGCAGCTCAGGACAGGGCTCCTACGAGCAGTACTTC. V gene TRBV7-8 combines with J gene TRBJ2-7; 8 bases line up with TRBD1. Per the germline V gene, CDR1 is SGHVS and CDR2 is FQNEAQ. This CDR3 contains 14 residues. With 4 bases clipped from V and 0 bases from J, the junction kept 2 bases outside the gene matches.

The rearrangement joins TRBV5-1 to TRBJ2-7; 10 bases fit TRBD2. Per germline, CDR1 SGHRS and CDR2 YFSETQ. The V gene end was trimmed by 1 base and the J gene end by 3 bases; junction bases not matched to a gene: 4. The CDR3 consists of 15 residues. CDR3 DNA sequence: TGCGCCAGCAGCTTGACTAGCGGGGCAAACTACGAGCAGTACTTC. This translates into CASSLTSGANYEQYF.

The genes are TRBV7-8 and TRBJ1-2, with TRBD1 matching over 9 bases. V shed 4 bases, J shed 8 bases, and the junction held 5 bases outside the gene matches. The germline V gene encodes CDR1 SGHVS and CDR2 FQNEAQ. The CDR3 extends over 13 amino acids. This chain's CDR3 is CASSSRTGDGYTF. DNA for the CDR3: TGTGCCAGCAGCTCTCGGACAGGGGACGGCTACACCTTC.

The table lists this clone with a count of one. The rearrangement links TRBV4-2 to TRBJ2-1; TRBD2 matches 7 bases. The CDR3 has 19 residues. Losses at the gene ends were 0 bases for V and 5 bases for J; bases not matched to a gene: 16. Germline V lookup: CDR1 LGHNA, CDR2 YNFKEQ. For the CDR3, the DNA is TGTGCCAGCAGCCAAGATCGGGTGGGAGGGCCAGATTGGGACAATGAGCAGTTCTTC. It encodes CASSQDRVGGPDWDNEQFF.

The chain couples TRBV7-2 to TRBJ2-5; the match to TRBD2 covers 11 bases. V shed 6 bases and J 4 bases; nucleotides not matched to a gene: 7. The CDR3 is made up of 15 amino acids. Germline V gene lookup returns CDR1 SGHTA and CDR2 FQGNSA. CDR3 bases: TGTGCCAGCAGACTGAGACTAGCGGGGTTAGAGACCCAGTACTTC. The encoded protein is CASRLRLAGLETQYF.

The chain employs TRBV19 and TRBJ1-1; no reliable D call. V gave up 0 bases and J gave up 3 bases, with 8 bases separating them. This CDR3 spans 14 amino acids. CDR1 is LNHDA and CDR2 is SQIVND in the germline V gene (reference sequence). The CDR3 sequence is CASSIDLGDTEAFF. CDR3 DNA: TGTGCCAGTAGTATAGATCTTGGAGACACTGAAGCTTTCTTT.

This chain links TRBV28 with TRBJ2-5; TRBD1 matches at 9 bases. V shed 5 bases and J 5 bases; nucleotides not matched to a gene: 9. The CDR3 has 15 residues. CDR1 is MDHEN and CDR2 is SYDVKM in the germline V gene. Here the CDR3 DNA reads TGTGCCAGCAGTCCCTCGGGACAGGGTGGGGAGACCCAGTACTTC. It translates to CASSPSGQGGETQYF.

A single count supports this clone. V gene TRBV5-1 combines with J gene TRBJ1-1, with D uncertain. The V gene lost 2 bases and the J gene lost 0 bases, with 11 bases spanning the gap. Germline CDR1 reads SGHRS; CDR2 reads YFSETQ. The CDR3 runs 15 residues. The CDR3 protein is CASSFGSFMNTEAFF. The CDR3 DNA reads TGCGCCAGCAGCTTCGGGAGTTTCATGAACACTGAAGCTTTCTTT.

This rearrangement joins TRBV5-1 to TRBJ2-2; 8 bases match TRBD1. V was pared by 4 bases and J by 4 bases, with 6 bases of the junction left unmatched. Per germline, CDR1 SGHRS and CDR2 YFSETQ. This CDR3 region has 15 residues. The CDR3 nucleotides read TGCGCCAGCAGCCCGGGGACAGGAACCACCGGGGAGCTGTTTTTT. It translates to CASSPGTGTTGELFF.

To note about this clone: Other DNA sequences in this specimen translate into the identical CDR3. The V call is TRBV5-1, the J call TRBJ1-1, with 9 nucleotides matching TRBD1. This CDR3 spans 13 amino acids. The V segment lost 4 bases and the J segment 5 bases; nucleotides outside the gene matches: 3. The germline gives CDR1 SGHRS, CDR2 YFSETQ. The CDR3: CASSTGQGTEAFF. CDR3 coding DNA: TGCGCCAGCAGCACCGGACAGGGGACTGAAGCTTTCTTT.

J is TRBJ2-7 and V is TRBV19; possibly TRBD2 for D (6 bases). The germline V gene has CDR1 LNHDA and CDR2 SQIVND (reference sequence). V lost 3 bases and J 3 bases, leaving 12 bases between the germline ends. This CDR3 has 14 residues. The CDR3 here is CASSMARRVYEQYF. The CDR3 DNA sequence: TGTGCCAGTAGTATGGCCAGGAGGGTCTACGAGCAGTACTTC.

The chain has TRBV6-5 and TRBJ2-5; D unresolved. Germline V gene data show CDR1 as MNHEY and CDR2 as SVGAGI. With 1 base removed from V and 5 bases from J, the gap between germline ends came to 8 bases. This CDR3 has 13 residues. The chain's CDR3 is CASSYFRLETQYF. The CDR3 nucleotides are TGTGCCAGCAGTTACTTCAGGTTGGAGACCCAGTACTTC.

The gene calls are TRBV18 and TRBJ2-1, with D perhaps matching TRBD1 (6 bases). Germline CDR1 and CDR2: KGHSH and LQKENI. V was pared by 3 bases and J by 5 bases, with 17 bases between. The length of the CDR3 is 16 residues. In DNA, the CDR3 is TGTGCCAGCTCACCGTCCATGACAGGAGGTAACAATGAGCAGTTCTTC. Amino acids: CASSPSMTGGNNEQFF.